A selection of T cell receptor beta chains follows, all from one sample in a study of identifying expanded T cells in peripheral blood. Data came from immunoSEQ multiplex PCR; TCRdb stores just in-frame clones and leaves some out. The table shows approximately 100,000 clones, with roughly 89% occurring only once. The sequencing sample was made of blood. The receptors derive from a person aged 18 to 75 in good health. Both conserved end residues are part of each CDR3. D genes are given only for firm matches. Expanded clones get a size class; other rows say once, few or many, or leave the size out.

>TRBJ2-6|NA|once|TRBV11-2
TGTGCCAGCAGCTTAGCGCGTTCTGGGGCCAACGTCCTGACTTTC
CASSLARSGANVLTF
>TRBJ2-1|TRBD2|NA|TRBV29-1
TGCAGCGTTGAAGTCACAACCCTAGCGGGGTACAATGAGCAGTTCTTC
CSVEVTTLAGYNEQFF
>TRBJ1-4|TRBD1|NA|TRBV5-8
TGTGCCAGCAGCTTGGACCGTGCAAGGACAGGGTACGAAGAAAAACTGTTTTTT
CASSLDRARTGYEEKLFF
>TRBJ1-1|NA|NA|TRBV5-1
TGCGCCAGCAGCTTGGACTCTCCTAACACTGAAGCTTTCTTT
CASSLDSPNTEAFF
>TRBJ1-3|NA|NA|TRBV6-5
TGTGCCAGCAGTTACACGGCCGGAAACACCATATATTTT
CASSYTAGNTIYF
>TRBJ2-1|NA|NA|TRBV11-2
TGTGCCAGCAGCTTAGGTGCGGGAAGCTACAATGAGCAGTTCTTC
CASSLGAGSYNEQFF
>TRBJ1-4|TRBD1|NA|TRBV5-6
TGTGCCAGCAGCTTCTCACATGACAGGGGGACTTTT
CASSFSHDRGTF
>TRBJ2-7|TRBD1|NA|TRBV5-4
TGTGCCAGCAGCCATGAAACGGGCCAGGGGGTGAACGAGCAGTACTTC
CASSHETGQGVNEQYF
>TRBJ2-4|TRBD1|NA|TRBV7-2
TGTGCCAGCAGCTCACGACAGGGGGGCATTCAGTACTTC
CASSSRQGGIQYF
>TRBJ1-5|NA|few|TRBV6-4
TGTGCCAGCCCCAGAGGGGCCAGAAGCAATCAGCCCCAGCATTTT
CASPRGARSNQPQHF
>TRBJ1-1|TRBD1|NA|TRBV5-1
TGCGCCAGCAGCTTGGAGGGGGCGGCGGGAGCTTTCTTT
CASSLEGAAGAFF
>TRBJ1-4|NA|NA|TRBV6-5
TGTGCCAGCAGTTACACACAGACAACTAATGAAAAACTGTTTTTT
CASSYTQTTNEKLFF
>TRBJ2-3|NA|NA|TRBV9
TGTGCCAGCAGCGTAGGGGGCTCTAGCACAGATACGCAGTATTTT
CASSVGGSSTDTQYF
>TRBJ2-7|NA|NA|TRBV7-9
TGTGCCAGCGGACCCTACGAGCAGTACTTC
CASGPYEQYF
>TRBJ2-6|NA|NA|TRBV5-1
TGCGCCAGCAGCTTGGGACAGGCCGTAACCAACGTCCTGACTTTC
CASSLGQAVTNVLTF
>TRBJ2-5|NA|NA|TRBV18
TGTGCCAGCGGGGCAGACCAAGAGACCCAGTACTTC
CASGADQETQYF
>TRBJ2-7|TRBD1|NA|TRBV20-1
TGCAGTGCCCCTACAGGGGGCGAGCAGTACTTC
CSAPTGGEQYF
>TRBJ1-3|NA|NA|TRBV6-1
TGTGCCAGCAGTGGGGACATCGAGCCTGGAAACACCATATATTTT
CASSGDIEPGNTIYF
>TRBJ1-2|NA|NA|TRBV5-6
TGTGCCAGCAGCTTACCCTCAGATCTGGACCAGTATTGGGGCTACACCTTC
CASSLPSDLDQYWGYTF
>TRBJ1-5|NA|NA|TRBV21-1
TGTGCCAGCAGCAAAGAGGACCGCCAAAGCAACTCCCAGCATTTT
CASSKEDRQSNSQHF
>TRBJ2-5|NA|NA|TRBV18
TGTGCCAGCTCCCCCAACGCGGAAGAGACCCAGTACTTC
CASSPNAEETQYF
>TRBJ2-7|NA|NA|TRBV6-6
TGTGCCAGCAGTTACCCGCCGGGTACCACCTACGAGCAGTACTTC
CASSYPPGTTYEQYF
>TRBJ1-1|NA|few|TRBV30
TGTGCCTGGAGTAGGGAGTTAAGGGGGATGAACACTGAAGCTTTCTTT
CAWSRELRGMNTEAFF
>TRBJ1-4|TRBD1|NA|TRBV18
TGTGCCAGCTCACCGGGACAGGGGTATGAAAAACTGTTTTTT
CASSPGQGYEKLFF
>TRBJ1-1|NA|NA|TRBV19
TGTGCCACTAACAGGGATACGAACACTGAAGCTTTCTTT
CATNRDTNTEAFF
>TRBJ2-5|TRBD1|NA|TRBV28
TGTGCCAGCAGTTTATCGTCCACAGGGGGAGAGACCCAGTACTTC
CASSLSSTGGETQYF
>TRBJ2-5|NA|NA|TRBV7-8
TGTGCCAGCAGCTTAGTCTCGGGCGGAGAGACCCAGTACTTC
CASSLVSGGETQYF
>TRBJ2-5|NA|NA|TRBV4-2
TGTGCCAGCAGCCAAGAGACGGGTTCCCAAGAGACCCAGTACTTC
CASSQETGSQETQYF
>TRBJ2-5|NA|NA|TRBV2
TGTGCCAGCAGTGTTGGGTCCCAGTACTTC
CASSVGSQYF
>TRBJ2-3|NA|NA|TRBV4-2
TGTGCCAGCAGCCTCCGGCAGGGGGATACGCAGTATTTT
CASSLRQGDTQYF
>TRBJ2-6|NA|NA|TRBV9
TGTGCCAGCAGCGTCCCCCCCACGGGTAAGGGGGCCAACGTCCTGACTTTC
CASSVPPTGKGANVLTF
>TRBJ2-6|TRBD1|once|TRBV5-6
TGTGCCAGCAGGGAGGACAGGGCTACGTCTGGGGCCAACGTCCTGACTTTC
CASREDRATSGANVLTF
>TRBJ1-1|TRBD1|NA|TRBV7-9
TGTGCCAGCAGTCTAGGACAGGGGTTAACTGAAGCTTTCTTT
CASSLGQGLTEAFF
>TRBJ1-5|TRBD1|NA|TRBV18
TGTGCCAGCTCAGCAGGGACAGGGATAAATCAGCCCCAGCATTTT
CASSAGTGINQPQHF
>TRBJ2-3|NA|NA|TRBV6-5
TGTGCCACAAAGGGGACAAGCACAGATACGCAGTATTTT
CATKGTSTDTQYF
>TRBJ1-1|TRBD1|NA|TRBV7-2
TGTGCCAGCAGCTTAGAGGGACAGAGAAGGATGCGGGCTTTCTTT
CASSLEGQRRMRAFF
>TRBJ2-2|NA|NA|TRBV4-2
TGTGCCAGCAGCCAAGTATTAGGGAGGTCGGGCACCGGGGAGCTGTTTTTT
CASSQVLGRSGTGELFF
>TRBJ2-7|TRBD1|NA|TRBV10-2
TGCGCCAGCAGTGAGGACAGGGGATTCGACGAGCAGTACTTC
CASSEDRGFDEQYF
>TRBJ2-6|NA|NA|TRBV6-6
TGTGCCAGCAGTGGCCCCTCTGGGGCCAACGTCCTGACTTTC
CASSGPSGANVLTF